The 15 T cell receptor beta chains below were found in one sample sequenced in a study of CXCR3-negative and CXCR3-positive naive CD8 T cells. UMI-labeled 5' RACE yielded the TRB cDNA libraries. TCRdb re-called the 5' RACE reads; one entry per CDR3 protein, DNA not given. The sample has under 30,000 distinct CDR3 sequences. Input material: memory CD8+ T cells from blood. These receptor sequences come from a human donor in good health. Some clones in this sample may be carry-over from other donors' samples.

The V gene is TRBV20-1, the J gene TRBJ1-1; the TCRdb call, TRBD1, lacks DNA for checking. CDR3 length equals 19 residues. Germline CDR1 DFQATT, CDR2 SNEGSKA (reference sequence). CDR3 protein: CRAKVASGTGDDVNTEAFF.

The V gene is TRBV25-1, the J gene TRBJ1-1. This CDR3 has 12 amino acids. CDR1 and CDR2 from the germline V gene are MGHDK and SYGVNS. The CDR3 loop reads CASSDLGTEAFF.

This clonotype is called medium-sized based on its frequency. V is TRBV11-2 and J is TRBJ2-1; TCRdb designates TRBD1, a call that cannot be tested without DNA. This CDR3 has 17 amino acids. The germline gives CDR1 SGHAT, CDR2 FQNNGV. The CDR3 sequence is CASSLAMAGPESREQFF.

This rearrangement joins TRBV7-6 to TRBJ1-4; TCRdb's D call, TRBD1, is unchecked because there is no DNA. This CDR3 region has 14 residues. Germline values: CDR1 SGHVS, CDR2 FNYEAQ. This chain's CDR3 is CASSSPGRGEKLFF.

The rearrangement joins TRBV29-1 to TRBJ2-3; the TCRdb D gene call, TRBD1, has no DNA to confirm it. CDR3 size: 13 residues. The V gene's germline CDR1 is SQVTM and CDR2 ANQGSEA. CDR3 residues: CSVPGAGTDTQYF.

The chain couples TRBV5-1 to TRBJ2-7; no DNA is available, so the TRBD1 call from TCRdb remains unchecked. The CDR3 loop spans 17 amino acids. CDR1 and CDR2 (germline): SGHRS, YFSETQ. The CDR3 sequence is CASSPPPDMSTGYEQYF.

The V and J genes are TRBV5-6 and TRBJ2-7. This CDR3 spans 11 amino acids. Per germline, CDR1 SGHDT and CDR2 YYEEEE. The CDR3 spells CASSLAREQYF.

CDR3 residues: CSVVGTSGRGNEQFF. The rearrangement links TRBV29-1 to TRBJ2-1; TCRdb's D gene call, TRBD2, goes unchecked for lack of DNA. Per germline, CDR1 SQVTM and CDR2 ANQGSEA. The CDR3 has 15 residues.

This chain uses TRBV7-9 with TRBJ1-4; the D gene TCRdb calls, TRBD1, cannot be checked with no DNA. Germline CDR1 reads SEHNR; CDR2 reads FQNEAQ (reference sequence). The CDR3 contains 15 residues. The chain's CDR3 is CASSPTAGAHEKLFF.

The chain joins TRBV15 to TRBJ2-7; TCRdb returns TRBD1, unconfirmable since there is no DNA. The CDR3 consists of 14 residues. The V gene's germline CDR1 is LNHNV and CDR2 YYDKDF (reference sequence). The CDR3 region is CATSRDLGDDEQYF.

The V and J genes are TRBV6-2 or TRBV6-3 and TRBJ2-4; there is no DNA to check the TCRdb D call of TRBD1. Germline V lookup: CDR1 MNHEY, CDR2 SVGEGT. This CDR3 is 19 amino acids long. CDR3 in amino acids: CASSYSGGGGFQAKNIQYF.

This chain links TRBV5-1 with TRBJ2-7; TCRdb gives TRBD1 as the D gene, but with no DNA this cannot be confirmed. CDR3 length: 14 amino acids. From germline, CDR1 is SGHRS and CDR2 YFSETQ. This CDR3 is CASSDVGTHYEQYF.

The chain couples TRBV14 to TRBJ2-7; TCRdb outputs TRBD2, but without DNA this stays unchecked. Per germline, CDR1 SGHDN and CDR2 FVKESK. The CDR3 sequence is 15 residues long. CDR3 residues: CASSPPSGGTYEQYF.

This chain joins TRBV5-6 and TRBJ2-1. The CDR3 has 11 amino acids. CDR1 is SGHDT and CDR2 is YYEEEE in the germline V gene. CDR3 amino acids: CASSLALEQFF.

The chain combines TRBV7-6 with TRBJ1-5. Germline V lookup: CDR1 SGHVS, CDR2 FNYEAQ. This CDR3 is built from 14 residues. CDR3 sequence: CASSLFGRDQPQHF.